This T cell receptor (beta chain) was captured in a study of memory CD4+ T cells and cytomegalovirus serostatus. Whole-study context: Donors were healthy Belgian adults, 10 or so CMV seropositive and some 24 seronegative.

Study-wide results and caveats: Of 150 to 200 reported CMV TCRbeta sequences, some 67 were found in memory CD4+ repertoires. CMV serostatus prediction reached median AUC approximately 0.95, or 0.91 with US-trained model.

The sort gate was single viable CD3+CD4+CD8-CD45RO+ cells for memory CD4+ T cells. The length of the CDR3 is 13 residues. Trimming took off 4 bases at V and 4 bases at J, with 10 bases between the two ends. Germline V CDR1 and CDR2: LGHNA, YSLEER. As processed by the authors: Out-of-frame sequences were removed, leaving about 2.2 million distinct TCRbeta sequences. Assay used: immunoSEQ multiplex PCR; TCRdb lists only in-frame clones, some missing. The DNA gave D and trimming, while V, J and clone size come from that table. The data contain about 58,000 clones, approximately 81% of them singletons. This clone was picked up one time. Its antigen is as yet unknown.

Sequenced sample: memory CD4+ T cells from blood. The receptor was isolated from an adult in good health and CMV-seronegative. Some clones in this sample may be carry-over from other donors' samples. The chain is built from TRBV4-3 and TRBJ2-5; D gene uncertain. CDR3 nucleotide sequence: TGCGCCAGCAGCCCTGGGGTCGGAGAGACCCAGTACTTC. This sequence encodes CASSPGVGETQYF.